This T cell receptor (beta chain) was recorded in a study of blood T cell dynamics during melanoma immunotherapy. The overall study: Standard first-line treatment here was pembrolizumab or nivolumab plus ipilimumab in metastatic melanoma.

The sample's time point: week 3, after first cycle of checkpoint inhibitor. Blood was drawn before treatment and at week 3 after checkpoint blockade. Apart from a couple of fast progressors, RECIST 1.1 response was judged 12 weeks post-infusion. Sequencing used immunoSEQ multiplex PCR; TCRdb keeps in-frame clones, though not all of them. The sample contains some 8,200 clones, 88% of which appear only once. General study points: The study could not tell melanoma-specific clones from general immune activation.

CDR3 length: 14 residues. CDR1 is SNHLY and CDR2 is FYNNEI in the germline V gene. J was trimmed by 4 bases and V by 7 bases; bases with no gene match: 5. Turning to this clone: Its antigen is undetermined.

The receptor's source is a human donor with melanoma. Sample: blood, taken from a patient treated with checkpoint blockade. V and J are TRBV2 and TRBJ2-2, with TRBD1 matching 8 bases. This CDR3 reads CASNGQGPTGELFF. CDR3 in DNA: TGTGCCAGCAATGGACAGGGACCCACCGGGGAGCTGTTTTTT.